This record looks at one TCR beta chain sequence and its context. Distinct nucleotide sequences in the sample also encode this CDR3. The data are from a study of T cell responses to AZD1222 COVID-19 vaccine. The V gene end was trimmed by 4 bases and the J gene end by 6 bases; junction bases not matched to a gene: 7. Germline loops: CDR1 SNHLY, CDR2 FYNNEI. The CDR3 length is 15 residues. Measured with immunoSEQ multiplex PCR; TCRdb has only the in-frame clones, and not every one. The sample lists 30,000 to 35,000 clones; 80% to 90% were seen once. This receptor was obtained from an adult in good health. This chain connects TRBV2 to TRBJ1-4; 8 nucleotides align to TRBD1. Here the sequenced sample was peripheral blood, taken on day 0 of AZD1222 vaccination. CDR3 protein: CASSAGQGGYEKLFF. The DNA of the CDR3 is TGTGCCAGCAGTGCAGGACAGGGAGGCTATGAAAAACTGTTTTTT.